This T cell receptor (beta chain) was captured in a study of spatial heterogeneity in lung cancer. The overall study: Detection of beta-chain sequences consistently exceeded that of alpha-chain sequences. Whole-study findings and limits: Ubiquitous expanded tumor TCRs showed up in blood more at resection than follow-up.

This clonotype showed up many times. Its matching antigen is unknown. The time point was: blood at routine non-recurrence follow-up after resection. Whole RNA from tumor, nontumor lung or frozen PBMC was sequenced unsorted. Per germline, CDR1 DFQATT and CDR2 SNEGSKA (reference sequence). The CDR3 contains 14 residues. Trimming took off 3 bases at V and 6 bases at J, with 15 bases between the two ends. The library protocol tagged each TCR cDNA with a unique molecular identifier. Each CDR3 protein gets one entry after TCRdb re-called the 5' RACE reads with MiXCR. The sample contains more than 95,000 distinct CDR3 sequences, 10% to 15% of which appear only once.

This TCR was recovered from a male donor with early-stage non-small cell lung cancer. The rearrangement joins TRBV20-1 to TRBJ2-1; D may be TRBD1 or TRBD2 (6 bases each). The sample consisted of PBMCs, taken at follow-up. The CDR3 nucleotides are TGCAGTGCTAGTATGGGGGGCCCCCCCAATGAGCAGTTCTTC. Translated, it gives CSASMGGPPNEQFF.